This is a list of T cell receptor beta chains from one sample in a study of T cells in Graves' hyperthyroidism and ophthalmopathy. TCRdb reanalysed the multiplex PCR reads using MiXCR and keeps one entry per CDR3 protein. The repertoire holds around 340,000 distinct CDR3 sequences, roughly a sixth seen once, with roughly 35% in the top ten. The sequenced sample was blood. Every receptor here comes from a woman between 25 and 40 years old with Graves' hyperthyroidism that later progressed to Graves' ophthalmopathy. Each CDR3 is given with its conserved first and last residue. The D gene is left open where the match is weak. Clone size is shown for a subset of rows, as once, few, many or a class of expanded clone.

NA	many	TRBV11-2	TRBJ1-1	CASTDLQGQYQGGAFF	TGTGCCAGCACCGACCTTCAGGGGCAGTATCAAGGTGGTGCTTTCTTT
NA	many	TRBV14	TRBJ2-2	CASSQGENTGELFF	TGTGCCAGCAGCCAAGGGGAGAACACCGGGGAGCTGTTTTTT
NA	NA	TRBV29-1	TRBJ1-2	CSVSSPTYGYTF	TGCAGCGTTTCAAGCCCGACCTATGGTTACACCTTC
TRBD1	many	TRBV20-1	TRBJ2-1	CSARPHGQGDNEQFF	TGCAGTGCTAGGCCCCATGGACAGGGCGACAATGAGCAGTTCTTC
TRBD2	few	TRBV9	TRBJ2-1	CASSPLGTSGYNEQFF	TGTGCCAGCAGCCCACTCGGGACTAGCGGTTACAATGAGCAGTTCTTC
TRBD2	NA	TRBV20-1	TRBJ2-1	CSAISSGGSSYNEQFF	TGCAGTGCTATAAGCTCGGGGGGAAGCTCCTACAATGAGCAGTTCTTC
NA	NA	TRBV10-3	TRBJ2-7	CAISERDTGEQYF	TGTGCCATCAGTGAAAGGGACACCGGGGAGCAGTACTTC
NA	many	TRBV30	TRBJ1-2	CAWSVRPPGPGYGYTF	TGTGCCTGGAGTGTACGACCTCCGGGCCCGGGGTATGGCTACACCTTC
TRBD1	few	TRBV4-1	TRBJ2-1	CASSQPGQGLYNEQFF	TGCGCCAGCAGCCAACCTGGACAGGGCCTATACAATGAGCAGTTCTTC
TRBD2	many	TRBV2	TRBJ2-3	CASSWTSGTTDTQYF	TGTGCCAGCAGTTGGACTAGCGGGACCACAGATACGCAGTATTTT
NA	many	TRBV11-2	TRBJ1-2	CASSSLRRGVFVANYGYTF	TGTGCCAGCAGCTCGCTGCGGAGGGGGGTTTTCGTGGCTAACTATGGCTACACCTTC
NA	NA	TRBV24-1	TRBJ1-4	CATSDPSGGDDEKLFF	TGTGCCACCAGTGATCCCTCCGGGGGAGATGATGAAAAACTGTTTTTT
NA	few	TRBV29-1	TRBJ2-6	CSVARTGANVLTF	TGCAGCGTTGCCCGGACTGGGGCCAACGTCCTGACTTTC
NA	many	TRBV3-1	TRBJ2-3	CASSQVHSTDTQYF	TGTGCCAGCAGCCAAGTACATAGCACAGATACGCAGTATTTT
NA	NA	TRBV6-1	TRBJ2-7	CASSAGRGPYEQYF	TGTGCCAGCAGTGCGGGAAGGGGCCCCTACGAGCAGTACTTC
TRBD1	many	TRBV27	TRBJ2-7	CASSVGTGHYEQYF	TGTGCCAGCAGTGTCGGGACAGGGCACTACGAGCAGTACTTC
NA	NA	TRBV5-1	TRBJ2-3	CASSFRTDTQYF	TGCGCCAGCAGCTTTCGAACAGATACGCAGTATTTT
NA	many	TRBV12-3/TRBV12-4	TRBJ1-5	CASSFGSQPQHF	TGTGCCAGCAGTTTCGGATCCCAGCCCCAGCATTTT
NA	many	TRBV4-1	TRBJ1-6	CASSQGTRGSPLHF	TGCGCCAGCAGCCAAGGGACGAGGGGTTCACCCCTCCACTTT
TRBD2	NA	TRBV30	TRBJ2-7	CAWSVNLAGVQYF	TGTGCCTGGAGTGTAAATCTGGCGGGAGTGCAGTACTTC
NA	NA	TRBV6-1	TRBJ2-4	CASSTGQGGRAGGWDIQYF	TGTGCCAGCAGTACCGGACAGGGGGGTAGAGCGGGGGGCTGGGACATTCAGTACTTC
NA	few	TRBV5-6	TRBJ2-5	CASSLAGWEGETQYF	TGTGCCAGCAGCTTGGCCGGGTGGGAAGGAGAGACCCAGTACTTC
TRBD1	many	TRBV28	TRBJ1-4	CASSLYQGAQEKLFF	TGTGCCAGCAGTTTATACCAGGGGGCGCAAGAAAAACTGTTTTTT
NA	many	TRBV10-3	TRBJ1-1	CAISATSRGDTEAFF	TGTGCCATCAGTGCGACGAGTCGGGGCGACACTGAAGCTTTCTTT
NA	few	TRBV5-1	TRBJ1-2	CASSLEQGQYGYTF	TGCGCCAGCAGCTTGGAACAGGGCCAATATGGCTACACCTTC
NA	few	TRBV5-6	TRBJ2-7	CASSSWGSGNYEQYF	TGTGCCAGCAGCTCGTGGGGCAGTGGCAACTACGAGCAGTACTTC
TRBD2	NA	TRBV4-2	TRBJ2-5	CASSQDLTSGSPQETQYF	TGTGCCAGCAGCCAAGATCTTACTAGCGGGAGTCCCCAAGAGACCCAGTACTTC
TRBD1	many	TRBV27	TRBJ1-2	CASRPTGGLYGYTF	TGTGCCAGCAGACCCACAGGGGGACTCTATGGCTACACCTTC
NA	NA	TRBV28	TRBJ1-2	CASSLLRGDGYTF	TGTGCCAGCAGTTTACTCAGGGGAGATGGCTACACCTTC
NA	once	TRBV5-1	TRBJ2-3	CASSLTTGTDTQYF	TGCGCCAGCAGCTTGACCACGGGGACAGATACGCAGTATTTT
NA	NA	TRBV5-5	TRBJ2-1	CASIQGISIEQFF	TGTGCCAGCATACAGGGAATATCGATAGAGCAGTTCTTC